This TCR beta chain appears in the sequencing data of a study of OX40 agonist ivuxolimab in advanced cancers. Sequencing was performed with immunoSEQ multiplex PCR; in TCRdb, only in-frame clones are kept and a portion is missing. This table holds 25,000 or so clones, around 82% found once. V lost 2 bases to trimming and J lost 4 bases, with 12 bases between them. The germline V gene has CDR1 SGHVS and CDR2 FNYEAQ. The CDR3 sequence is 15 residues long. The sample here was CD4+ or CD8+ T cells sorted from blood, taken in a trial of the OX40 agonist ivuxolimab. V usage is TRBV7-6 and J usage is TRBJ2-1; D possibly uses TRBD1 or TRBD2 (6 bases each). The sequence came from an adult with an advanced solid tumor such as melanoma, head and neck, liver or kidney cancer. For the CDR3, the DNA is TGTGCCAGCAGCTTAAAGGGGGGCTTTTACAATGAGCAGTTCTTC. Amino acid sequence: CASSLKGGFYNEQFF.